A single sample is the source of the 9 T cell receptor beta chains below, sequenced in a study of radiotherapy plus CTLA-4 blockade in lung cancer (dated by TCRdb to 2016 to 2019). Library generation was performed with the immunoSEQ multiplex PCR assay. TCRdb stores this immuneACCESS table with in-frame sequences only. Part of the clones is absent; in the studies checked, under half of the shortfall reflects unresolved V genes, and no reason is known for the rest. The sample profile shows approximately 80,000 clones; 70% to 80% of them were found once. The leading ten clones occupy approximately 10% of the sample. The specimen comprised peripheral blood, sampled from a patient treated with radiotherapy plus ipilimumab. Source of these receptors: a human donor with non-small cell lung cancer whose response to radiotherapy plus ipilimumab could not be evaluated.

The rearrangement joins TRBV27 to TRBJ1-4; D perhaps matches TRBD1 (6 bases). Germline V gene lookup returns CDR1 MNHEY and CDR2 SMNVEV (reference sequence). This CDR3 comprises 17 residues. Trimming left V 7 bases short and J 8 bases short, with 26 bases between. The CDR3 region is CASNAKGEGRGGEKLFF. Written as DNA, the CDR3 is TGTGCCAGCAACGCCAAGGGGGAGGGAAGGGGCGGAGAAAAACTGTTTTTT.

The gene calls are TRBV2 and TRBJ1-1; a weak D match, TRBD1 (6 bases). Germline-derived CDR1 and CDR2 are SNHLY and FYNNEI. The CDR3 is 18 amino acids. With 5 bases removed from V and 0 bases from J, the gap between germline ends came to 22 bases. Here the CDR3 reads CASSHRIDRNDMNTEAFF. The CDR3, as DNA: TGTGCCAGCAGTCACCGGATTGACAGGAACGACATGAACACTGAAGCTTTCTTT.

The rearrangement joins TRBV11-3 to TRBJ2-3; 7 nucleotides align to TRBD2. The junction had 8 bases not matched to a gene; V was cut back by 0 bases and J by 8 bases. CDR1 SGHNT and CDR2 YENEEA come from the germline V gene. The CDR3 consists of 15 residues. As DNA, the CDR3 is TGTGCCAGCAGCTTAGAACCCCAAGCGGGGCTTACGCAGTATTTT. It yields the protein CASSLEPQAGLTQYF.

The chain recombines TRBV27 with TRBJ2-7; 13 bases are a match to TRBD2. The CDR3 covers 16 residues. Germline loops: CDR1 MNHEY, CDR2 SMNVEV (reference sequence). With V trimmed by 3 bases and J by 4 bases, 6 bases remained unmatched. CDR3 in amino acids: CASSFLGLAGPYEQYF. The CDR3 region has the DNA TGTGCCAGCAGTTTCCTGGGACTAGCGGGGCCTTACGAGCAGTACTTC.

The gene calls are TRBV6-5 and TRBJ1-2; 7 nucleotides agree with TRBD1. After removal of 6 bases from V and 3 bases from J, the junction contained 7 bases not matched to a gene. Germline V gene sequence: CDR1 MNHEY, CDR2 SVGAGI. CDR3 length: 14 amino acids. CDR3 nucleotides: TGTGCCAGCAGCCGAGGGACAGAGGACTATGGCTACACCTTC. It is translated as CASSRGTEDYGYTF.

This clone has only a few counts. CDR3 bases: TGTGCCAGTAAAATGCCAGCAGGCGAAAAACTGTTTTTT. Translation gives CASKMPAGEKLFF. The chain has TRBV6-5 and TRBJ1-4; D is uncertain. The CDR3 is made up of 13 amino acids. V was clipped by 9 bases and J by 8 bases, with 16 bases between them. The germline V gene has CDR1 MNHEY and CDR2 SVGAGI.

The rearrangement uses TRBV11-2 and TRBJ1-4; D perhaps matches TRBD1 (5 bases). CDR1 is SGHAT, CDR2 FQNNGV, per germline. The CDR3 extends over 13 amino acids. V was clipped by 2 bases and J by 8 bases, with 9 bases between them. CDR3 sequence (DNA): TGTGCCAGCAGCTTAACAGGAGGGGAAAAACTGTTTTTT. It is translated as CASSLTGGEKLFF. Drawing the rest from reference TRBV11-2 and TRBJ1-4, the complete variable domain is EAGVAQSPRYKIIEKRQSVAFWCNPISGHATLYWYQQILGQGPKLLIQFQNNGVVDDSQLPKDRFSAERLKGVDSTLKIQPAKLEDSAVYLCASSLTGGEKLFFGSGTQLSVL.

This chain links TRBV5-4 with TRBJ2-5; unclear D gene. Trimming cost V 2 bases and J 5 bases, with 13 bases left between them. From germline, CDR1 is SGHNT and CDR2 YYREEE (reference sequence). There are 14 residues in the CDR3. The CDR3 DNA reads TGTGCCAGCAGCTTTTATGCCCAAGCGGAGACCCAGTACTTC. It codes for CASSFYAQAETQYF.

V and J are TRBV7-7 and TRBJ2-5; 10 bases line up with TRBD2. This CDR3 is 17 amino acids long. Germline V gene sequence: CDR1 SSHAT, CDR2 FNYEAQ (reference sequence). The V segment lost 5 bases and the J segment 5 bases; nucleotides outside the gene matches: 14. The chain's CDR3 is CASSPRGPSGSLETQYF. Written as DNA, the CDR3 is TGTGCCAGCAGCCCTCGGGGGCCTAGCGGGAGTTTGGAGACCCAGTACTTC.